The sequence of this T cell receptor (beta chain) was determined in a study of neurological immune-mediated disorders. Study-wide results and limits: A possible signature was seen in one related-CDR3 cluster, into which phylogenetic grouping placed the repertoires of 18 of 34 multiple sclerosis patients.

V shed 6 bases and J shed 6 bases, with 11 bases lying between them. The CDR3 consists of 12 residues. Germline CDR1 reads MGHDK; CDR2 reads SYGVNS. Many counts were recorded for this clonotype. Its cognate antigen is unknown. Template-switch 5'RACE cDNA synthesis added a 10-nucleotide unique molecular identifier. TCRdb used MiXCR to reprocess the 5' RACE reads, holding one entry per CDR3 protein. The profile covers 60,000 to 80,000 distinct CDR3 sequences, with under 5.5% appearing a single time and roughly 3.3% taken by the ten largest. Sequences were obtained from PBMCs. The receptor was isolated from a woman in her fifties or sixties with multiple sclerosis. This chain links TRBV25-1 with TRBJ1-2; D unresolved. CDR3 bases: TGTGCCAGCAGGGGATCGTCAGATGGCTACACCTTC. It encodes CASRGSSDGYTF.